Each of the 17 T cell receptor delta chains below was sequenced from the same sample in a study of γδ T cells in repeated Plasmodium falciparum infection. TCRdb repeated clone calling on the multiplex PCR reads with CATT. Of 90,000 to 95,000 delta-chain clones listed, 0.8% to 1% are singletons. Gammadelta T cells were flow-sorted from PBMC into Vgamma9/Vdelta2+ and Vdelta2-negative populations for bulk analysis. The sequenced sample consisted of gamma-delta T cells from blood. These receptors came from a pool of human donors (malaria-infected and uninfected, not separated).

This clone is medium-sized (0.01 to 0.1%). The rearrangement joins TRDV1 to TRDJ1; 12 bases line up with TRDD3. V lost 1 base and J lost 7; bases outside the gene matches: 10. There are 17 residues in the CDR3. CDR1 and CDR2 (germline): TSWWSYY, QGS. CDR3 in DNA: TGTGCTCTTGGGGAACGGGGCGTACTGGGGGATACCCGTAAACTCATCTTT. This codes for CALGERGVLGDTRKLIF.

This clone has more than one count but fewer than ten. This DNA's translation differs at residue 11 from TCRdb's protein, which comes from a much larger clone; a read error is likely, and the protein shown is translated from the DNA. V is TRDV1 and J is TRDJ1; 8 bases are a match to TRDD3. No J segment appears in TCRdb, so it was assigned here by matching the sequence to germline. Germline CDR1 and CDR2: TSWWSYY and QGS. With 5 bases clipped from V and 2 bases from J, the junction kept 16 bases outside the gene matches. There are 18 residues in the CDR3. CDR3 residues: CALGTRPWGTYETDKLIF. In DNA, the CDR3 is TGTGCTCTTGGGACCAGACCCTGGGGGACCTACGAGACCGATAAACTCATCTTT.

About this clone itself: The protein in TCRdb stems from a much larger clone and differs at residue 12 from this DNA's translation, likely a read error; here the protein is translated from the DNA. The rearrangement uses TRDV2 and TRDJ3; 8 positions match TRDD3. This CDR3 has 21 amino acids. The V gene's germline CDR1 is GEAIGNYY and CDR2 EKD. Germline trimming cut 1 base from V and 0 bases from J; bases unmatched to any gene: 13. The CDR3 reads CACDTRVLGESGSWDTRQMFF. The CDR3 DNA follows: TGTGCCTGTGACACAAGGGTGCTGGGGGAATCCGGCTCCTGGGACACCCGACAGATGTTTTTC.

With respect to this clone: The protein that TCRdb holds for this DNA derives from a much larger clone and differs from the translated DNA at residue 22, which likely indicates a read error; the protein shown here is translated from the DNA. This chain uses TRDV1 with TRDJ1; tentatively, D is TRDD3 (5 bases). Germline assignment: CDR1 TSWWSYY and CDR2 QGS. The CDR3 consists of 24 residues. In DNA form, the CDR3 reads TGTGCTCTTGGGGAACTTGATTTCTGCCAACCTAAACGCGAGGATATATTGAACACCGATAAACCCATCTTT. It is translated as CALGELDFCQPKREDILNTDKPIF.

This clone was seen more than once but under ten times. A far larger clone is only one base removed, so a read error is likely. In the same sample, other DNA sequences code for this CDR3. V is TRDV2 and J is TRDJ1, with 7 bases matching TRDD3. TCRdb supplies no J gene; here it was assigned by aligning the nucleotide sequence to germline. With 2 bases clipped from V and 4 bases from J, the junction kept 21 bases outside the gene matches. Germline values: CDR1 GEAIGNYY, CDR2 EKD. The CDR3 is made up of 19 amino acids. The CDR3 is CACDIVVPGGYRESDKLIF. CDR3 in DNA: TGTGCCTGTGACATTGTCGTACCTGGGGGGTACCGAGAGAGCGATAAACTCATCTTT.

This clone was recorded many times. This chain uses TRDV1 with TRDJ1; D tentatively reads TRDD2 or TRDD3 (5 bases each). The CDR3 consists of 19 residues. The germline V gene has CDR1 TSWWSYY and CDR2 QGS. V was pared by 0 bases and J by 3 bases, with 23 bases between. CDR3 sequence reads: CALGELKALQGNRADKLIF. The CDR3 DNA reads TGTGCTCTTGGGGAACTGAAGGCCCTACAGGGGAACCGCGCCGATAAACTCATCTTT.

This clone was seen at least ten times. TCRdb lists the protein of a much larger clone for this DNA, which differs at residue 15, so this is likely a read error; the protein given here is translated from the DNA itself. The V and J genes are TRDV2 and TRDJ2, with 10 bases that match TRDD3. Gene TRDJ1 matches the end of the DNA better, so the J call may be wrong. The germline CDR1 and CDR2 sequences are GEAIGNYY and EKD. This CDR3 region has 16 residues. CDR3 DNA: TGTGCCTGTGACACCGTGGGGGATACTTTGACAGCACAACTCATCTTT. This encodes CACDTVGDTLTAQLIF.

This clone has a count of ten or more. Other nucleotide sequences from this sample produce the same CDR3. This chain connects TRDV2 to TRDJ1, with D uncertain. This CDR3 is 15 amino acids long. The V gene's germline CDR1 is GEAIGNYY and CDR2 EKD. V was shortened by 5 bases and J by 3 bases, with 18 bases between the two germline ends. CDR3 coding DNA: TGTGCCTGTGCTGCCCTAGATTTTAAGTCCGATAAACTCATCTTT. Protein product: CACAALDFKSDKLIF.

This clone was found a few times. TCRdb's listed protein matches a much larger clone and diverges from this DNA's translation at residue 6, likely through a read error; the protein shown comes from the DNA. The chain employs TRDV1 and TRDJ1; 10 bases line up with TRDD3. No J gene is reported in TCRdb; it was inferred here by comparing the DNA with germline. This CDR3 is 22 amino acids long. V shed 1 base and J 0 bases; nucleotides not matched to a gene: 20. Germline V gene data show CDR1 as TSWWSYY and CDR2 as QGS. This chain's CDR3 is CALGEQRGTGGFYLLYTDKLIF. The CDR3 DNA reads TGTGCTCTTGGGGAACAGCGTGGTACTGGGGGATTCTACCTTCTTTACACCGATAAACTCATCTTT.

The sample holds a few counts of this clone. TCRdb shows a much larger clone's protein in place of this DNA's translation, and the two differ at residue 18, likely through a read error; the protein shown is translated from the DNA. V gene TRDV1 was called; the J gene was not; whether TRDD3, the table's D call, matches the DNA was not checked. Germline lookup yields CDR1 TSWWSYY and CDR2 QGS. The CDR3 sequence is 20 residues long. The CDR3 DNA reads TGTGCTCTTGGGGAAGATCCGAAGTCTGTCGGGGATTCGTACACCGATAAACCCATCTTT. Translating it yields CALGEDPKSVGDSYTDKPIF.

Concerning this clone: A read error likely explains why the TCRdb protein, taken from a much larger clone, differs from this DNA's translation at residue 5; the protein shown is translated from the DNA. This chain joins TRDV2 and TRDJ1; 8 positions agree with TRDD3. The J gene comes from matching the DNA to germline here; TCRdb lacks it. Germline V gene sequence: CDR1 GEAIGNYY, CDR2 EKD. The CDR3 contains 18 residues. The J segment lost 0 bases and the V segment lost 1 base, leaving 12 bases of the junction unmatched. The CDR3 reads CACDTKVLGATYTDKLIF. CDR3 nucleotides: TGTGCCTGTGACACGAAGGTACTGGGGGCTACGTACACCGATAAACTCATCTTT.

As for this clone: With only one base between it and a far larger clone, this is likely a read error. This same CDR3 is encoded by further DNA sequences in the sample. The rearrangement uses TRDV1 and TRDJ1; D remains unclear. TCRdb gives no J gene; it was assigned here by matching the DNA to germline. This CDR3 has 19 amino acids. CDR1 and CDR2 from the germline V gene are TSWWSYY and QGS. Trimming took off 5 bases at V and 0 bases at J, with 25 bases between the two ends. The CDR3 reads CALGLYGKWRWAYTDKLIF. The CDR3 nucleotides read TGTGCTCTTGGGCTATATGGTAAATGGCGTTGGGCCTACACCGATAAACTCATCTTT.

Of note for this clone: The translation of this DNA and the TCRdb protein of a much larger clone differ at residue 12, probably owing to a read error; the protein shown here is translated from the DNA. The chain carries TRDV3 and TRDJ1; TRDD3 matches 12 bases. Germline CDR1 TVYSNPD, CDR2 GDNSRS (reference sequence). The CDR3 has 16 residues. The junction had 15 bases not matched to a gene; V was cut back by 4 bases and J by 6 bases. The CDR3 here is CASGPYWGIQPNKLIF. The CDR3 region has the DNA TGTGCCTCGGGGCCATACTGGGGGATACAACCCAATAAACTCATCTTT.

This clone has more than one count but fewer than ten. A far larger clone is just one base off, so this is likely a read error. The genes are TRDV2 and TRDJ1; tentative D call: TRDD3 (6 bases). The J gene, absent from TCRdb, was called here by matching the DNA to germline. The CDR3 is 19 residues long. The V and J ends lost 7 bases and 3 bases respectively, with 32 bases between them. Germline CDR1 reads GEAIGNYY; CDR2 reads EKD. The DNA of the CDR3 is TGTGCCTGCGACCCCCTCGCAGTGGCCGACAAGGGGGACCCCGATAAACTCATCTTT. Encoded protein: CACDPLAVADKGDPDKLIF.

This clone was observed a few times. A read error is likely here: a far larger clone is one base away. The sample holds other DNA sequences that translate to the same CDR3. The V gene is TRDV1, the J gene TRDJ1; D unresolved. CDR1 is TSWWSYY, CDR2 QGS, per germline. The CDR3 contains 12 residues. The CDR3 nucleotides read TGTGCTCTTGGGGGGTGGACCGATAAACTCATCTTC. Protein sequence: CALGGWTDKLIF.

This clone has ten or more counts. The sample contains more than one DNA sequence encoding this CDR3. V and J are TRDV1 and TRDJ1; 8 bases are a match to TRDD3. This CDR3 contains 22 residues. Germline values: CDR1 TSWWSYY, CDR2 QGS. With 0 bases clipped from V and 0 bases from J, the junction kept 21 bases outside the gene matches. The CDR3 spells CALGELSLKKSLGEDNTDKLIF. CDR3 sequence (DNA): TGTGCTCTTGGGGAACTATCCCTAAAGAAGTCCCTGGGGGAGGATAACACCGATAAACTCATCTTT.

As regards this clone: A far larger clone differs by one base, so this is likely a read error. The identical CDR3 is also encoded by other nucleotide sequences in the sample. The chain combines TRDV2 with TRDJ1; 10 nucleotides agree with TRDD3. Assignment of the J gene here rests on matching the DNA to germline, because TCRdb gives none. The germline CDR1 and CDR2 sequences are GEAIGNYY and EKD. CDR3 length: 16 amino acids. Trimming at V came to 0 bases and at J to 0 bases, leaving 3 bases not matched to a gene. Here the CDR3 DNA reads TGTGCCTGTGACACCGGTCTGGGGGATAACACCGATAAACTCATCTTT. The encoded protein is CACDTGLGDNTDKLIF.